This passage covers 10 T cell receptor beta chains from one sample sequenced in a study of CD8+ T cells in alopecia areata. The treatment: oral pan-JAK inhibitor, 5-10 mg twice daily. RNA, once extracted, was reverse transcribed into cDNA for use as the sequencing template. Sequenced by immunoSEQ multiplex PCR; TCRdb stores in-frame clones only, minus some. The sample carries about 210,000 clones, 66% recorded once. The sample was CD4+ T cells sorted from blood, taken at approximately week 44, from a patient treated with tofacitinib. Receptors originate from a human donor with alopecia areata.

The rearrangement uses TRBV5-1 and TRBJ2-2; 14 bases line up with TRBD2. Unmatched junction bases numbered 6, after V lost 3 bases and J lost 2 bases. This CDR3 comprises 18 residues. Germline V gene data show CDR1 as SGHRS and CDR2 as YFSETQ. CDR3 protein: CASSSRTSGGSNTGELFF. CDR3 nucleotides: TGCGCCAGCAGCTCGCGGACTAGCGGGGGGTCAAACACCGGGGAGCTGTTTTTT.

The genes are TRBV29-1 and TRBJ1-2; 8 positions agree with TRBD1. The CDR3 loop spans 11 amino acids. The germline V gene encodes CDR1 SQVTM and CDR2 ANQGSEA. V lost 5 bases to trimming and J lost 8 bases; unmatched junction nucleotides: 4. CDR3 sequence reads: CSVWTGSGYTF. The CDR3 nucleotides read TGCAGCGTTTGGACAGGGTCGGGCTACACCTTC.

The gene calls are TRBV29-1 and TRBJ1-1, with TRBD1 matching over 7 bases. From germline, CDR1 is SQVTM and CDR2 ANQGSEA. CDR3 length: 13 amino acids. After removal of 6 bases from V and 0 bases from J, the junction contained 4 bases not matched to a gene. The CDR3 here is CSVLTGLNTEAFF. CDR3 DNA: TGCAGCGTGTTGACAGGGTTGAACACTGAAGCTTTCTTT.

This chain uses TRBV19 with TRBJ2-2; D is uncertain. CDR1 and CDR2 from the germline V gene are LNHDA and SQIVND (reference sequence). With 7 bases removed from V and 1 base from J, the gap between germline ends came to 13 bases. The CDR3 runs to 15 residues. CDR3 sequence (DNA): TGTGCCAGTACCACTCTAAAGGGGAACACCGGGGAGCTGTTTTTT. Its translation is CASTTLKGNTGELFF.

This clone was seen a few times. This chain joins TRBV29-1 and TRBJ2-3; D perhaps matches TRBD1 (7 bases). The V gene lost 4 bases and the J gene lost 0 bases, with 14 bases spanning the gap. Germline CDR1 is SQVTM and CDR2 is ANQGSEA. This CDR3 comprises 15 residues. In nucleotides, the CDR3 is TGCAGCGTTGCCGGAGGGGGACAGAGCACAGATACGCAGTATTTT. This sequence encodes CSVAGGGQSTDTQYF.

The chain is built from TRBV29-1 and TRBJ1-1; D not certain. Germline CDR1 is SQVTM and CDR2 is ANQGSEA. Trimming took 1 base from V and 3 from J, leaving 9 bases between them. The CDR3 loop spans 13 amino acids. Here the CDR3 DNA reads TGCAGCGTTGAAGGGGTTCTGGACACTGAAGCTTTCTTT. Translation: CSVEGVLDTEAFF.

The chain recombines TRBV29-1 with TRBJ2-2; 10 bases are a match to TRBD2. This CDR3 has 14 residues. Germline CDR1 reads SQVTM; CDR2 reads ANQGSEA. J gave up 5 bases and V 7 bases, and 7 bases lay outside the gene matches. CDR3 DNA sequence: TGCAGCGCGAACAGCGGGGGGGTTACCGGGGAGCTGTTTTTT. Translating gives CSANSGGVTGELFF.

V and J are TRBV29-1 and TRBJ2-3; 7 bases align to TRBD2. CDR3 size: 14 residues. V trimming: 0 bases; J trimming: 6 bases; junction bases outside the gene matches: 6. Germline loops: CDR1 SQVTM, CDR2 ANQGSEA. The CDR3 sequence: CSVEDLHGRDTQYF. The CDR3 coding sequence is TGCAGCGTTGAAGATCTTCACGGGAGGGATACGCAGTATTTT.

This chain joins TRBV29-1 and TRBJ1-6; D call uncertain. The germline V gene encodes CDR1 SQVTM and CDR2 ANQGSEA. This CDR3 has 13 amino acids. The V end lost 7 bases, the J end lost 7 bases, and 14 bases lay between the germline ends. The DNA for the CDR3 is TGCAGCGCTAGCCAGGCGGGGAATTCACCCCTCCACTTT. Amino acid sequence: CSASQAGNSPLHF.

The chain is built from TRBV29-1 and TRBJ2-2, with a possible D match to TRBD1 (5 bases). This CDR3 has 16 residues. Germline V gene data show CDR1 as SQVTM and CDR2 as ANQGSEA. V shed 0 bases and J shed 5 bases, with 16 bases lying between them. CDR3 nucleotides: TGCAGCGTTGAAGACAGGGCCTCCTTTCGGACCGGGGAGCTGTTTTTT. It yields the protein CSVEDRASFRTGELFF.